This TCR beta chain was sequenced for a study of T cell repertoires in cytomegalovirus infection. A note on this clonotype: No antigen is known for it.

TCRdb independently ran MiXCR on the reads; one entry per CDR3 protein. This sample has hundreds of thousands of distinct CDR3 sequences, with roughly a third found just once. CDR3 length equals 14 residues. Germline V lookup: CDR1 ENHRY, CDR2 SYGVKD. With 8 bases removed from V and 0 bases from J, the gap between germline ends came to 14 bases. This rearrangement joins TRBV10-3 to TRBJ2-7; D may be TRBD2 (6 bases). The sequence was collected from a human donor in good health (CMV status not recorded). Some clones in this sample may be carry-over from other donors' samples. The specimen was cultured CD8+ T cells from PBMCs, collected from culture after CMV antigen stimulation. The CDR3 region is CAIGGEASSYEQYF. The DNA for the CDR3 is TGTGCCATCGGCGGGGAGGCTAGCTCCTACGAGCAGTACTTC.